The present T cell receptor beta chain was sequenced within a study of cytomegalovirus exposure and HLA in healthy donors. The CDR3 consists of 14 residues. V lost 5 bases to trimming and J lost 0 bases, with 10 bases between them. Germline V gene data show CDR1 as SGHTA and CDR2 as FQGNSA. This PCR relied on a set of 60 Vbeta primers and 13 Jbeta primers. Original data processing: Some 11 million of the approximately 80 million unique TCR beta chains counted in a later analysis were shared. The table came from immunoSEQ multiplex PCR; TCRdb's copy has only in-frame clones and leaves some out. For V, J and clone size, that table is used; D and trimming come from the DNA. The data show nearly 200,000 clones, about 79% seen once. Note on this clone: As yet, its antigen is unknown.

Study-level points and caveats: In a later analysis, TCR beta V- and J-gene trimming showed a link to a missense DCLRE1C variant. The authors later found TCR association rates varying by HLA locus, with DRB1 most and HLA-C fewest. HLA-A and HLA-B allele assignments for most subjects were reportedly predicted accurately using TCR beta sequences.

This receptor was taken from a boy under 10 years old in good health and CMV-seronegative. The specimen was PBMCs. The gene calls are TRBV7-2 and TRBJ2-5, with D possibly TRBD1 on 5 matching bases. CDR3 region: CASSPRVYQETQYF. DNA for the CDR3: TGTGCCAGCAGCCCCAGGGTGTACCAAGAGACCCAGTACTTC.